This T cell receptor beta chain was recovered during a study of CD8+CD57+ T cells in acquired aplastic anemia. Only patients with CD8+CD57+ cell expansion on flow cytometry were chosen for sequencing. Receipt of therapy had not occurred in any patient by the time of blood sampling. Genomic DNA acted as the template from which TCR beta VDJ combination and CDR3 sequence profiling were carried out. TCRdb fed the reads into MiXCR, producing one record per CDR3 protein. This table holds some 120,000 distinct CDR3 sequences, 55% to 60% found once. This clonotype was counted many times. Germline loops: CDR1 SGHRS, CDR2 YFSETQ. CDR3 length: 16 amino acids. Trimming at V came to 0 bases and at J to 1 base, leaving 6 bases not matched to a gene.

Sequenced material: sorted CD4+, CD8+, or CD8+CD57+ T cells (not recorded which) from PBMCs. The TCR was taken from a human donor with aplastic anemia. V is TRBV5-1 and J is TRBJ1-1, with 7 bases identical to TRBD1. This CDR3 is CASSLESAGGNTEAFF. The DNA of the CDR3 is TGCGCCAGCAGCTTGGAGTCTGCAGGGGGGAACACTGAAGCTTTCTTT.